The clone carrying this T cell receptor (beta chain) has more than one count but fewer than ten. The record originates from a study of T cell responses to AZD1222 COVID-19 vaccine. Looking at the study overall: Second-dose timings of about 4 or about 12 weeks were pooled.

The CDR3 has 15 amino acids. Looked up from germline, CDR1 is SGHVS and CDR2 is FQNEAQ. V shed 4 bases and J 6 bases; nucleotides not matched to a gene: 8. Data came from immunoSEQ multiplex PCR; TCRdb stores just in-frame clones and leaves some out. The sample yields about 93,000 clones, 80% to 90% seen once. The material was peripheral blood, obtained on day 0 of AZD1222 vaccination. The V and J genes are TRBV7-8 and TRBJ1-5; 8 bases are a match to TRBD1. The sequence was obtained from an adult in good health. DNA for the CDR3: TGTGCCAGCAGCTCAAACACAGGGGGTCGTCAGCCCCAGCATTTT. Translating gives CASSSNTGGRQPQHF. The variable domain in full, with the rest retrieved from reference TRBV7-8 and TRBJ1-5, is GAGVSQSPRYKVAKRGQDVALRCDPISGHVSLFWYQQALGQGPEFLTYFQNEAQLDKSGLPSDRFFAERPEGSVSTLKIQRTQQEDSAVYLCASSSNTGGRQPQHFGDGTRLSIL.